Below, 9 T cell receptor beta chains from the same sample are listed, as sequenced in a study of lymphopenia after photon versus proton radiotherapy (dated by TCRdb to the late 2010s). Library method: the immunoSEQ multiplex PCR assay. TCRdb retrieved this table from immuneACCESS and kept in-frame rearrangements only. Not all clones are present; in checked studies, unresolved V genes account for under half, and no reason is known for the remainder. The sample profile shows about 70,000 clones; less than 95% of them were found once. Of the sample, 2.2% falls within the top ten clones. Material: peripheral blood, obtained from a patient treated with photon-based radiotherapy. These receptors all come from a middle-aged woman with cholangiocarcinoma.

The table lists this clone with a few counts. The rearrangement joins TRBV19 to TRBJ2-1; D might be TRBD2 (5 bases). The CDR3 runs to 13 residues. CDR1 is LNHDA, CDR2 SQIVND, per germline (reference sequence). The V gene lost 11 bases and the J gene lost 4 bases, with 15 bases spanning the gap. The CDR3 DNA is TGTGCCGCAGCTGCAAGGACTTACAATGAGCAGTTCTTC. Its protein is CAAAARTYNEQFF.

The chain employs TRBV19 and TRBJ2-2; D ambiguous. CDR3 length: 12 amino acids. Germline-derived CDR1 and CDR2 are LNHDA and SQIVND (reference sequence). The ends were cut back, 5 bases at V and 10 bases at J, with 11 bases in the middle. The CDR3 reads CASSSYSQELFF. CDR3 nucleotide sequence: TGTGCCAGTAGTTCCTACTCGCAGGAGCTGTTTTTT.

This chain links TRBV30 with TRBJ1-5; D unresolved. CDR3 size: 14 residues. Germline values: CDR1 GTSNPN, CDR2 SVGIG (reference sequence). Trimming shortened V by 2 bases and J by 4 bases, and 12 bases separated the two germline ends. The CDR3 sequence is CAWSPPRPNQPQHF. DNA for the CDR3: TGTGCCTGGAGTCCACCTAGACCTAATCAGCCCCAGCATTTT.

V gene TRBV2 combines with J gene TRBJ1-1, with 7 bases identical to TRBD1. Germline V gene data show CDR1 as SNHLY and CDR2 as FYNNEI. This CDR3 is built from 17 residues. The J segment lost 4 bases and the V segment lost 7 bases, leaving 18 bases of the junction unmatched. CDR3 coding DNA: TGTGCCAGCAATCATCAGGGGGATTTGGTTGTGACCACTGAAGCTTTCTTT. It is translated as CASNHQGDLVVTTEAFF.

This chain joins TRBV28 and TRBJ2-5; D is perhaps TRBD1 (6 bases). The J call is in doubt because the DNA end fits TRBJ2-7 better. The CDR3 totals 16 residues. In germline, CDR1 is MDHEN, CDR2 SYDVKM. The CDR3 DNA reads as TGTGCCAGCAGTTCTACCTTGACAGGTGGTTCCTACGAGCAGTACTTC. It specifies CASSSTLTGGSYEQYF.

The chain employs TRBV19 and TRBJ2-7; no clear D. Germline V CDR1 and CDR2: LNHDA, SQIVND (reference sequence). V lost 4 bases to trimming and J lost 2 bases, with 12 bases between them. This CDR3 region has 14 residues. The CDR3 is CASSTRLDTYEQYF. The CDR3 DNA sequence: TGTGCCAGTAGTACCCGACTCGACACCTACGAGCAGTACTTC.

This clone has only one observation. This chain joins TRBV19 and TRBJ2-1, with TRBD2 matching 8 bases. V lost 6 bases to trimming and J lost 0 bases; unmatched junction nucleotides: 10. The CDR3 runs to 17 residues. In germline, CDR1 is LNHDA, CDR2 SQIVND (reference sequence). DNA for the CDR3: TGTGCCAGTAGCGTAGCGGGACTAATAAACTCCTACAATGAGCAGTTCTTC. It is translated as CASSVAGLINSYNEQFF.

V is TRBV7-8 and J is TRBJ2-2; no clear D. Trimming stripped 4 bases from V and 1 base from J, with 16 bases between. CDR3 size: 17 residues. The germline gives CDR1 SGHVS, CDR2 FQNEAQ. DNA for the CDR3: TGTGCCAGCAGCTCCCCCCCGTGGTTGGGGAACACCGGGGAGCTGTTTTTT. It codes for CASSSPPWLGNTGELFF.

The V call is TRBV2, the J call TRBJ2-7; 10 bases are a match to TRBD1. The germline V gene encodes CDR1 SNHLY and CDR2 FYNNEI. V lost 2 bases to trimming and J lost 1 base; unmatched junction nucleotides: 5. CDR3 length: 16 residues. CDR3 amino acids: CASSEIWDRGSYEQYF. Written as DNA, the CDR3 is TGTGCCAGCAGTGAAATTTGGGACAGGGGTTCCTACGAGCAGTACTTC.